The present TCR beta chain was sequenced within a study of blood T cell repertoires in COVID-19. Study-level information: T cells, B-cell-depleted T cells, or PBMCs supplied cDNA or gDNA.

The data were produced by immunoSEQ multiplex PCR, yet TCRdb's version contains in-frame clones alone and is incomplete. The sample lists 250,000 to 300,000 clones, around 88% occurring once. Seattle patient enrollment occurred during active infection, with longitudinal follow-up thereafter. The sequenced sample consisted of peripheral blood. This receptor was obtained from a woman in her seventies with COVID-19, enrolled during active disease.

The CDR3 here is CSVPSDSSYNEQFF. CDR3 DNA: TGCAGCGTTCCCAGCGATAGCTCCTACAATGAGCAGTTCTTC. The chain has TRBV29-1 and TRBJ2-1; D is uncertain. The CDR3 has 14 residues. Trimming cost V 5 bases and J 0 bases, with 11 bases left between them. Germline-derived CDR1 and CDR2 are SQVTM and ANQGSEA.